Detailed here is one T cell receptor (beta chain). The same CDR3 arises from other DNA sequences in this sample as well. These data originate in a study of blood T cell repertoires in COVID-19. The wider study: Sites in the United States, Italy and Spain provided acute and convalescent COVID-19 samples. PBMCs, B-cell-depleted T cells, or T cells provided the cDNA or gDNA that made up the material.

Germline-derived CDR1 and CDR2 are SGDLS and YYNGEE. This CDR3 has 12 amino acids. V lost 4 bases and J 1 base, leaving 5 bases between the germline ends. Source study methods: Amplified reference gene primers provided the basis for estimating nucleated cell counts. Produced via immunoSEQ multiplex PCR; TCRdb's table is partial and in-frame only. V, J and clone size are taken as reported in that table, and D and trimming were inferred from the DNA itself. The sample has fewer than 350,000 clones; 85% are singletons. The receptor was isolated from a human donor in a cohort sampled during active COVID-19. Sequences were obtained from peripheral blood. The chain combines TRBV9 with TRBJ1-2; D ambiguous. The CDR3 nucleotides read TGTGCCAGCAGCCCCAGTAACTATGGCTACACCTTC. This encodes CASSPSNYGYTF.